This T cell receptor (beta chain) was sequenced for a study of blood T cell repertoires in COVID-19. Assay: immunoSEQ multiplex PCR; the TCRdb copy retains only in-frame clones and omits some. Seen here are some 90,000 clones, 75% to 85% observed once, and the top ten hold around 10%. This CDR3 is built from 14 residues. Trimming removed 1 base at V and 3 bases at J, with 9 bases between. Per the germline V gene, CDR1 is LNHNV and CDR2 is YYDKDF (reference sequence). The receptor was isolated from a woman aged 65 to 85 with acute or convalescent COVID-19. Material: peripheral blood. This chain links TRBV15 with TRBJ1-2; D is possibly TRBD1 (5 bases). CDR3 sequence (DNA): TGTGCCACCAGCAGAGCCAGGGAGGACTATGGCTACACCTTC. Its translation is CATSRAREDYGYTF.